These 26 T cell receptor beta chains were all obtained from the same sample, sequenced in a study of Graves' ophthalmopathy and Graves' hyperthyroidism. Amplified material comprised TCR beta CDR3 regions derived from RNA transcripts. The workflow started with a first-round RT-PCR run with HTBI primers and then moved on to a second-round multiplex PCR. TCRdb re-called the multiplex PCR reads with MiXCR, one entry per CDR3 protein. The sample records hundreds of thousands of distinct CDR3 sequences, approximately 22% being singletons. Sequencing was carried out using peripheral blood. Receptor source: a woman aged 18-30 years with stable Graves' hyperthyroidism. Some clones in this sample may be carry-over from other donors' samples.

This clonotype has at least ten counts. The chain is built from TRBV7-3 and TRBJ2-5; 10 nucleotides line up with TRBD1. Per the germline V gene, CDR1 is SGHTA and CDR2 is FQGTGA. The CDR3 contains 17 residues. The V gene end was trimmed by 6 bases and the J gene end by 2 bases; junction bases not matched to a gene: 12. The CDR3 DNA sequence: TGTGCCAGCAGTCGCTGGGAGAGGACAGGGGGACAAGAGACCCAGTACTTC. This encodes CASSRWERTGGQETQYF. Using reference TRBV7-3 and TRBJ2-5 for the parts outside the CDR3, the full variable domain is GAGVSQTPSNKVTEKGKYVELRCDPISGHTALYWYRQSLGQGPEFLIYFQGTGAADDSGLPNDRFFAVRPEGSVSTLKIQRTERGDSAVYLCASSRWERTGGQETQYFGPGTRLLVL.

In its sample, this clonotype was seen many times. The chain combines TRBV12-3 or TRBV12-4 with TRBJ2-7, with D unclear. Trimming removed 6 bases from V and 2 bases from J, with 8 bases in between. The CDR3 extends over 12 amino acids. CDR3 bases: TGTGCCAGCAGCCCTGCTACCTACGAGCAGTACTTC. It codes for CASSPATYEQYF.

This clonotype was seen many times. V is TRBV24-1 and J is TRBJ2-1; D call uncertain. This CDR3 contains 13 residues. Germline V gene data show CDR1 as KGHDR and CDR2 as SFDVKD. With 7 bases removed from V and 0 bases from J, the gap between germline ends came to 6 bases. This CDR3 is CATSRSSYNEQFF. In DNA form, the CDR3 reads TGTGCCACCAGCCGTAGCTCCTACAATGAGCAGTTCTTC.

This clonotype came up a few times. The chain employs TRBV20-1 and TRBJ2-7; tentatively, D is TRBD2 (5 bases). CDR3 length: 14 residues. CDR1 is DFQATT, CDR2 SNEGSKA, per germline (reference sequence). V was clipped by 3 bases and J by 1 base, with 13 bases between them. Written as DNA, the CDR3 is TGCAGTGCTAGGTCCCCGGGGAATTCCTACGAGCAGTACTTC. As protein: CSARSPGNSYEQYF.

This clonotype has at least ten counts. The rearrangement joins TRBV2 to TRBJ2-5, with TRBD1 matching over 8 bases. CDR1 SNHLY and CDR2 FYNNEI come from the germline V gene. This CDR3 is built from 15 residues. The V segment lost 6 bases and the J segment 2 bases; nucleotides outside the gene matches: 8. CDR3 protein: CASSAGTGSQETQYF. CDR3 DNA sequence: TGTGCCAGCAGCGCCGGGACAGGTAGTCAAGAGACCCAGTACTTC. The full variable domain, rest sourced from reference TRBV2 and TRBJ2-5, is EPEVTQTPSHQVTQMGQEVILRCVPISNHLYFYWYRQILGQKVEFLVSFYNNEISEKSEIFDDQFSVERPDGSNFTLKIRSTKLEDSAMYFCASSAGTGSQETQYFGPGTRLLVL.

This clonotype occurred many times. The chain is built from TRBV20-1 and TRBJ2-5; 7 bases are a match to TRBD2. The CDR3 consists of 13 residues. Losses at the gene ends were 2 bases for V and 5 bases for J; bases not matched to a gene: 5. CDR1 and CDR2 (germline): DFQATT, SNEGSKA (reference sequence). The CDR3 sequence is CSARSAGDETQYF. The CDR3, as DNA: TGCAGTGCTAGATCGGCGGGAGATGAGACCCAGTACTTC.

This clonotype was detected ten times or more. CDR3 in DNA: TGTGCCAGCAGCCCTGACAGGGGGGTTAACGAGCAGTACTTC. Protein sequence: CASSPDRGVNEQYF. J is TRBJ2-7 and V is TRBV12-3 or TRBV12-4; 9 positions match TRBD1. The CDR3 totals 14 residues. V shed 6 bases, J shed 5 bases, and the junction held 8 bases outside the gene matches.

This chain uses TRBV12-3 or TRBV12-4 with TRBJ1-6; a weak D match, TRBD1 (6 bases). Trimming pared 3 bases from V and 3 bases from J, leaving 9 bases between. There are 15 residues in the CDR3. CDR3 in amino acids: CASSFWGLYNSPLHF. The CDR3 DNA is TGTGCCAGCAGTTTCTGGGGGCTCTATAATTCACCCCTCCACTTT.

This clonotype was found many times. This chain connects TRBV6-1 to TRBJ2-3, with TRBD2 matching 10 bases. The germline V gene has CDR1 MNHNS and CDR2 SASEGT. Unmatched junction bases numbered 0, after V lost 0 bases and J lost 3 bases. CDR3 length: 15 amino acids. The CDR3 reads CASSEAAGGTDTQYF. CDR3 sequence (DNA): TGTGCCAGCAGTGAAGCAGCGGGGGGGACAGATACGCAGTATTTT.

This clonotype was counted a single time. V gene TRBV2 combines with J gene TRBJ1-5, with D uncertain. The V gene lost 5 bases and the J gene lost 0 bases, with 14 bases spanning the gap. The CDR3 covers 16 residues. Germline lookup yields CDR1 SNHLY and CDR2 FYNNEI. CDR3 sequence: CASSITRLHSNQPQHF. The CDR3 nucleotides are TGTGCCAGCAGTATAACAAGACTTCATAGCAATCAGCCCCAGCATTTT.

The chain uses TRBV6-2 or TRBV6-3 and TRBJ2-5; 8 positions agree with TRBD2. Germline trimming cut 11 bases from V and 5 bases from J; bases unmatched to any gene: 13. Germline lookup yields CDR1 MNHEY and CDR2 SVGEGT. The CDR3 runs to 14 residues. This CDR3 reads CAAKAPGGGETQYF. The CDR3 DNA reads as TGTGCCGCAAAGGCCCCCGGGGGGGGTGAGACCCAGTACTTC.

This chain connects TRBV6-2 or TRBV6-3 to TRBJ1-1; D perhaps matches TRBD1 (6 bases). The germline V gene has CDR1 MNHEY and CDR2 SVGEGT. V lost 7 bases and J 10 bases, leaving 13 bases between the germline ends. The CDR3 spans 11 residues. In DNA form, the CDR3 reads TGTGCCAGCACCACAGGGATATCAGCTTTCTTT. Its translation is CASTTGISAFF.

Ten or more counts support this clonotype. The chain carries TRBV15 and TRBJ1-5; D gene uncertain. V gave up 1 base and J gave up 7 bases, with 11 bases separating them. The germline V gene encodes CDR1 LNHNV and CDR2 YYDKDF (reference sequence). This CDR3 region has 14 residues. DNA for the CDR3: TGTGCCACCAGCAGAGTTGGAGGGAAGCAGCCCCAGCATTTT. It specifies CATSRVGGKQPQHF. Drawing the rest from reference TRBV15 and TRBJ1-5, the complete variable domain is DAMVIQNPRYQVTQFGKPVTLSCSQTLNHNVMYWYQQKSSQAPKLLFHYYDKDFNNEADTPDNFQSRRPNTSFCFLDIRSPGLGDTAMYLCATSRVGGKQPQHFGDGTRLSIL.

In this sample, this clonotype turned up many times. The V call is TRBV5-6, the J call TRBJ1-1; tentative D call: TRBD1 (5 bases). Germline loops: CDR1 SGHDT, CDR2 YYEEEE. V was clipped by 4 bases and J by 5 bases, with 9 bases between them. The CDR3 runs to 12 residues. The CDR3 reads CASSGTVTEAFF. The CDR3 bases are TGTGCCAGCAGCGGGACCGTAACTGAAGCTTTCTTT. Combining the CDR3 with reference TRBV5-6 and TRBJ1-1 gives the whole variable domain DAGVTQSPTHLIKTRGQQVTLRCSPKSGHDTVSWYQQALGQGPQFIFQYYEEEERQRGNFPDRFSGHQFPNYSSELNVNALLLGDSALYLCASSGTVTEAFFGQGTRLTVV.

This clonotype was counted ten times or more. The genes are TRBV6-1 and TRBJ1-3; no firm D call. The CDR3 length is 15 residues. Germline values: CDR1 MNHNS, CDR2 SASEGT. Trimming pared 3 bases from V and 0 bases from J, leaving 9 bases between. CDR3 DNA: TGTGCCAGCAGTGATACTCTCAACTCTGGAAACACCATATATTTT. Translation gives CASSDTLNSGNTIYF.

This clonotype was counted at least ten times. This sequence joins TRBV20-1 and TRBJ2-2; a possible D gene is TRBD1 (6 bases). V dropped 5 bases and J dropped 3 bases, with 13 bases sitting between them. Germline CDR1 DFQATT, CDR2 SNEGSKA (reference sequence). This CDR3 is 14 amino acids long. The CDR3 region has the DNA TGCAGTGCTCCAACTCGGACAGACACCGGGGAGCTGTTTTTT. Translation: CSAPTRTDTGELFF.

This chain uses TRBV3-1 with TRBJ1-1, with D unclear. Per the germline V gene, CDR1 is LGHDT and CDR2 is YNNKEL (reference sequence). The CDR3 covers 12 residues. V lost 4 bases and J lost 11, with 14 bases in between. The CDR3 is CASSREQWMAFF. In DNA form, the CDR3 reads TGTGCCAGCAGCCGTGAACAGTGGATGGCTTTCTTT.

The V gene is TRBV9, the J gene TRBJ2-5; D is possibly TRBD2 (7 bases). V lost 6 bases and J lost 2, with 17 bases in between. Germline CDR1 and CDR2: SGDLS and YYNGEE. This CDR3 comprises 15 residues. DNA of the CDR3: TGTGCCAGCAATCAGCGCGGGGGCAGTCAAGAGACCCAGTACTTC. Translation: CASNQRGGSQETQYF.

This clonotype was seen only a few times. The DNA of the CDR3 is TGTGCCAGCCGGACAGTTCGGACTGAAGCTTTCTTT. Protein: CASRTVRTEAFF. The V gene is TRBV2, the J gene TRBJ1-1; D is perhaps TRBD1 (6 bases). The CDR3 is 12 residues long. Germline-derived CDR1 and CDR2 are SNHLY and FYNNEI. Trimming took 8 bases from V and 5 from J, leaving 12 bases between them.

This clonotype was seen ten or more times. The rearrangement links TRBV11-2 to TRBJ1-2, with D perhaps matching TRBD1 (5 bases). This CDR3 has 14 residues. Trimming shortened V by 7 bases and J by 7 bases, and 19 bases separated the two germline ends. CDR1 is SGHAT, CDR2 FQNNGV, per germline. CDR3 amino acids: CASTQTGAGGGYTF. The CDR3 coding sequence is TGTGCCAGCACCCAAACCGGGGCAGGAGGTGGCTACACCTTC.

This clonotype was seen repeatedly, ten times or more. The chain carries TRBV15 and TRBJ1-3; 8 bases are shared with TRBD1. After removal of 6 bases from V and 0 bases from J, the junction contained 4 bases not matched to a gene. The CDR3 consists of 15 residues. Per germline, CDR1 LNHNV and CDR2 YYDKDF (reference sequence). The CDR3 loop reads CATRTGDFSGNTIYF. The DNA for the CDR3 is TGTGCCACCAGGACAGGGGACTTCTCTGGAAACACCATATATTTT.

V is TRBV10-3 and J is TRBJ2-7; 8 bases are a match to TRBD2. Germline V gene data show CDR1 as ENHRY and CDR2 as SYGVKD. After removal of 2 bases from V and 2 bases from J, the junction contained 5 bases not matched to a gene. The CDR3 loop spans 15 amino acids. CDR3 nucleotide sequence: TGTGCCATCAGTGAGGGGATAGCGGGGACCTACGAGCAGTACTTC. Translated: CAISEGIAGTYEQYF.

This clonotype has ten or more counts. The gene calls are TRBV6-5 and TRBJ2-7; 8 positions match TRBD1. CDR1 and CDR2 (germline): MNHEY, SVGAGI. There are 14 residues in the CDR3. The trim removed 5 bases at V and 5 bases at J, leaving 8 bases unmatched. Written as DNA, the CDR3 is TGTGCCAGCAGTCCACGGACAGGGTTAGACGAGCAGTACTTC. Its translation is CASSPRTGLDEQYF.

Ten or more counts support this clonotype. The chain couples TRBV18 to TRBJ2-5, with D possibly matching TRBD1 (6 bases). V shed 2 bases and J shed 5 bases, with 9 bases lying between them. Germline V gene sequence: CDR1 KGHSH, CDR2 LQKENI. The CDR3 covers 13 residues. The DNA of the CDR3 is TGTGCCAGCTCACCAGACAGGTTGGAGACCCAGTACTTC. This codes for CASSPDRLETQYF.

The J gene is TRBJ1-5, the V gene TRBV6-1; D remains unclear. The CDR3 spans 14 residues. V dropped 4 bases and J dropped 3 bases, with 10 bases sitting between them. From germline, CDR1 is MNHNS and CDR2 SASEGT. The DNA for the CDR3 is TGTGCCAGCAGTGGGGCAGGCATCAATCAGCCCCAGCATTTT. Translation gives CASSGAGINQPQHF.

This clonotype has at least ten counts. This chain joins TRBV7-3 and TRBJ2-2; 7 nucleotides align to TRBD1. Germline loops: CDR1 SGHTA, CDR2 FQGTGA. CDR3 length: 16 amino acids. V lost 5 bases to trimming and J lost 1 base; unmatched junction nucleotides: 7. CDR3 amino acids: CASSPRTGLNTGELFF. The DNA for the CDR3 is TGTGCCAGCAGCCCTCGGACAGGACTGAACACCGGGGAGCTGTTTTTT.